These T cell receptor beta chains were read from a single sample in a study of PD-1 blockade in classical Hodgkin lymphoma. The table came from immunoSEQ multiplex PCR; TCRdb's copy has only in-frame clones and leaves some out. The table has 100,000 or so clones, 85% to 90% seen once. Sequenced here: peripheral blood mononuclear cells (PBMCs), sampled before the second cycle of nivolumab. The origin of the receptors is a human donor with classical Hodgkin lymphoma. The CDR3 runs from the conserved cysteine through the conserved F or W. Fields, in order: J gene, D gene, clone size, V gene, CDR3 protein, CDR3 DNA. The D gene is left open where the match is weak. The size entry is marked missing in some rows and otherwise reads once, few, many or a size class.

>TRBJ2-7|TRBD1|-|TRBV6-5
CASTPGQGKSYEQYF
TGTGCCAGCACCCCGGGACAGGGGAAGTCCTACGAGCAGTACTTC
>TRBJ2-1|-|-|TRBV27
CASSLSVQEAYNEQFF
TGTGCCAGCAGTTTATCGGTACAGGAGGCCTACAATGAGCAGTTCTTC
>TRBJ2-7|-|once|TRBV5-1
CASSWIGMGGYEQYF
TGCGCCAGCAGCTGGATTGGGATGGGAGGCTACGAGCAGTACTTC
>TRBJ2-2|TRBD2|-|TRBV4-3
CASSLMEGFRGGETGELFF
TGCGCCAGCAGCCTGATGGAGGGGTTCCGGGGGGGCGAAACCGGGGAGCTGTTTTTT
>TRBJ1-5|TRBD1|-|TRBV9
CASSVGGAGGQPQHF
TGTGCCAGCAGCGTAGGTGGCGCAGGGGGCCAGCCCCAGCATTTT
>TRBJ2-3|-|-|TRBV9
CASSVEEGTDTQYF
TGTGCCAGCAGCGTAGAGGAAGGCACAGATACGCAGTATTTT
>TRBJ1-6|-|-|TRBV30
CAWSAGARYVRF
TGTGCCTGGAGTGCCGGCGCCCGGTACGTTCGCTTT
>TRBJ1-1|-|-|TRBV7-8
CASSLPGVVNTEAFF
TGTGCCAGCAGCTTACCGGGGGTGGTGAACACTGAAGCTTTCTTT
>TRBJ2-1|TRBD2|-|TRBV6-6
CASSYSGGENNEQFF
TGTGCCAGCAGTTACTCGGGGGGGGAGAACAATGAGCAGTTCTTC
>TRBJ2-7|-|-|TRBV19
CASSPSDRSEQYF
TGTGCCAGTAGTCCCTCTGACCGTTCCGAGCAGTACTTC
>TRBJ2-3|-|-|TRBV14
CASSQAGFWKYF
TGTGCCAGCAGCCAAGCGGGCTTCTGGAAGTATTTT
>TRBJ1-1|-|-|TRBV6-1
CASSQQGRNTEAFF
TGTGCCAGCAGTCAACAGGGTAGGAACACTGAAGCTTTCTTT
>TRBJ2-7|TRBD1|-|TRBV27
CASSPRDRVSYEQYF
TGTGCCAGCAGTCCGAGGGACAGGGTTTCCTACGAGCAGTACTTC
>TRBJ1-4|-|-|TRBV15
CATSRDRQGTNEKLFF
TGTGCCACCAGCAGAGATCGCCAGGGAACTAATGAAAAACTGTTTTTT
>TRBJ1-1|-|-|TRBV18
CASSHRENTEAFF
TGTGCCAGCTCACACAGGGAGAACACTGAAGCTTTCTTT
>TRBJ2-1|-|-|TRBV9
CASSVEGEDVNEQFF
TGTGCCAGCAGCGTAGAAGGAGAAGACGTCAATGAGCAGTTCTTC
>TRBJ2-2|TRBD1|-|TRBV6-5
CASRGTGNTGELFF
TGTGCCAGCAGGGGGACAGGGAACACCGGGGAGCTGTTTTTT
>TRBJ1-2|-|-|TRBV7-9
CASSRSGLSGYGYTF
TGTGCCAGTAGCAGATCCGGGCTTTCGGGCTATGGCTACACCTTC
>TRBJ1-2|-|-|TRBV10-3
CAISETDTNYGYTF
TGTGCCATCAGTGAGACGGACACTAACTATGGCTACACCTTC
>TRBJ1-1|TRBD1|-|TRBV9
CASSLGGQSMNTEAFF
TGTGCCAGCAGCTTGGGGGGACAGTCCATGAACACTGAAGCTTTCTTT
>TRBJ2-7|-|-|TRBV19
CASSIQGQARLEQYF
TGTGCCAGTAGTATCCAAGGGCAGGCCCGCTTGGAGCAGTACTTC
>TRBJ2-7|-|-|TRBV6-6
CASSYPSAGYEQYF
TGTGCCAGCAGTTACCCTAGCGCCGGGTACGAGCAGTACTTC
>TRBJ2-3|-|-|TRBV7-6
CASSLGSHTDTQYF
TGTGCCAGCAGCTTAGGGTCGCATACAGATACGCAGTATTTT
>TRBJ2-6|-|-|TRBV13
CASSLGGAGSGANVLTF
TGTGCCAGCAGCTTAGGAGGGGCCGGGTCTGGGGCCAACGTCCTGACTTTC
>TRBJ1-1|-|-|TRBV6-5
CASSELGAFF
TGTGCCAGCAGTGAACTGGGGGCTTTCTTT
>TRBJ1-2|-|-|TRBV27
CASRAGVGYTF
TGTGCCAGCAGGGCGGGGGTTGGCTACACCTTC
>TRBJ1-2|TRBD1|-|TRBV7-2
CASSPRTGVADGYTF
TGTGCCAGCAGCCCAAGGACAGGGGTGGCGGATGGCTACACCTTC
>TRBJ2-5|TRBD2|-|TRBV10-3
CAISDPLAVGETQYF
TGTGCCATCAGTGACCCGCTAGCGGTGGGCGAGACCCAGTACTTC
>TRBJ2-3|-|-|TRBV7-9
CASSSPGALFSTDTQYF
TGTGCCAGCAGCTCCCCGGGAGCCTTGTTTAGCACAGATACGCAGTATTTT
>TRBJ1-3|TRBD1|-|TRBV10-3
CASTQGNGNTIYF
TGTGCCAGCACACAGGGGAACGGAAACACCATATATTTT
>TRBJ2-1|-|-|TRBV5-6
CASSLRAGFEQFF
TGTGCCAGCAGCTTGAGGGCAGGGTTTGAGCAGTTCTTC
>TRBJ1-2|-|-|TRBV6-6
CASSYSGQSIYTF
TGTGCCAGCAGTTACTCGGGACAATCCATCTACACCTTC
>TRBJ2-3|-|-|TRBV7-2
CASSSLLQPDTQYF
TGTGCCAGCAGCTCACTTCTCCAGCCAGATACGCAGTATTTT
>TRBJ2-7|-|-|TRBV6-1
CASSEAWRGLYEQYF
TGTGCCAGCAGTGAAGCTTGGCGGGGACTTTACGAGCAGTACTTC
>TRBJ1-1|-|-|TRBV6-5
CASSYSTGGTEAFF
TGTGCCAGCAGTTACTCGACAGGCGGTACTGAAGCTTTCTTT
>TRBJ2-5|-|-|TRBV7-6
CASSAIYRAQTQYF
TGTGCCAGCAGCGCGATATACAGGGCTCAGACCCAGTACTTC
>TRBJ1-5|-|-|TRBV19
CASSISFPDNSNQPQHF
TGTGCCAGTAGTATATCCTTTCCTGATAATAGCAATCAGCCCCAGCATTTT
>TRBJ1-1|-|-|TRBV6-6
CASSQNDRTEAFF
TGTGCCAGCAGTCAGAACGACAGGACCGAAGCTTTCTTT
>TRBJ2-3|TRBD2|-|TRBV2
CASSERRGNTDTQYF
TGTGCCAGCAGTGAAAGGCGGGGGAACACAGATACGCAGTATTTT